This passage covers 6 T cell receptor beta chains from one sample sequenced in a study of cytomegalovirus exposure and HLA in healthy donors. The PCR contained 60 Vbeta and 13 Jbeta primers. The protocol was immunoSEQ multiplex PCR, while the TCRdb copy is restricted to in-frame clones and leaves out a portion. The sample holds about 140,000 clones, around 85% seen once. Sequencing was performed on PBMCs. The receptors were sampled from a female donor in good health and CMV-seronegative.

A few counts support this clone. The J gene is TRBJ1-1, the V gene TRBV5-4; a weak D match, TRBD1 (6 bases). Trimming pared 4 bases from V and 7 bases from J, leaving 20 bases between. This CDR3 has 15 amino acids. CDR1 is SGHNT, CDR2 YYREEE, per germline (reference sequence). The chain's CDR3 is CASSRVAGVDGEAFF. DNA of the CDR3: TGTGCCAGCAGCCGGGTCGCAGGGGTCGACGGTGAAGCTTTCTTT.

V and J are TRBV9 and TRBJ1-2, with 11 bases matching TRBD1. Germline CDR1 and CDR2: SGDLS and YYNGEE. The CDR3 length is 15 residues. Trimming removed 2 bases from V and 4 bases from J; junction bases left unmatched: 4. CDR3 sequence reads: CASSVGTGGLYGYTF. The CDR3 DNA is TGTGCCAGCAGCGTGGGGACAGGGGGACTCTATGGCTACACCTTC. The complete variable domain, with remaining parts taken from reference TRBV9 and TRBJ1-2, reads DSGVTQTPKHLITATGQRVTLRCSPRSGDLSVYWYQQSLDQGLQFLIQYYNGEERAKGNILERFSAQQFPDLHSELNLSSLELGDSALYFCASSVGTGGLYGYTFGSGTRLTVV.

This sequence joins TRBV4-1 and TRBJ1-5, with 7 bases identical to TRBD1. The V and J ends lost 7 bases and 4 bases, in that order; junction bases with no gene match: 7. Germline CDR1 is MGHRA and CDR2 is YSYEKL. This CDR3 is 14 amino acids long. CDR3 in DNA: TGCGCCAGCACCTCGGACAGGTCAAATCAGCCCCAGCATTTT. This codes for CASTSDRSNQPQHF.

The CDR3 sequence: CASSLSSYNEQFF. Written as DNA, the CDR3 is TGTGCCAGCAGCTTATCTAGTTACAATGAGCAGTTCTTC. This sequence joins TRBV7-9 and TRBJ2-1, with D unclear. Germline CDR1 reads SEHNR; CDR2 reads FQNEAQ (reference sequence). This CDR3 comprises 13 residues. V was trimmed by 2 bases and J by 4 bases, leaving 6 bases between them.

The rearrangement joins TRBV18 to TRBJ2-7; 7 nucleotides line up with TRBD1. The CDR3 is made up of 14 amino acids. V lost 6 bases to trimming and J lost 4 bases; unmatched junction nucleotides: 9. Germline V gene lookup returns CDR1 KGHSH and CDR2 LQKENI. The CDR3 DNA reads TGTGCCAGCTCCCAGGGGACAGTTTTATACGAGCAGTACTTC. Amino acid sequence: CASSQGTVLYEQYF.

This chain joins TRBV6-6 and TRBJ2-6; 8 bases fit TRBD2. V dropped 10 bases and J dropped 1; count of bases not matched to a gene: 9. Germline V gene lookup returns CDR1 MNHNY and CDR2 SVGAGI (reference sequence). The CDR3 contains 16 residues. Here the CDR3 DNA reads TGTGCCACCGGGGGGGGACTAAGGTCTGGGGCCAACGTCCTGACTTTC. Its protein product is CATGGGLRSGANVLTF.